Listed below are T cell receptor beta chains from one sample, sequenced in a study of PD-L1 blockade in urothelial cancer. Repertoires were generated with immunoSEQ multiplex PCR, while TCRdb's copy carries only in-frame clones and drops some. The sample lists roughly 120,000 clones, around 84% seen once, with 2.5% to 3.5% in the top ten. Sequences were derived from PBMCs, sampled around atezolizumab (anti-PD-L1) treatment. The origin of the receptors is a man between 50 and 59 years old with urothelial cancer. CDR3s include the opening cysteine and the closing phenylalanine or tryptophan. The D gene is left open where the match is weak. The size of a clone is reported for some rows only, either as once, few or many, or as a class for expanded clones.

>TRBJ2-3|few|NA|TRBV30
CAWRYGLRTDTQYF
TGTGCCTGGAGGTACGGACTGCGCACAGATACGCAGTATTTT
>TRBJ2-7|NA|TRBD2|TRBV6-1
CASSRQGGRAYEQYF
TGTGCCAGCAGTCGGCAGGGCGGGAGGGCCTACGAGCAGTACTTC
>TRBJ2-1|NA|NA|TRBV2
CASRATAGSIYNEQFF
TGTGCCAGCAGGGCAACTGCGGGTAGCATATACAATGAGCAGTTCTTC
>TRBJ1-6|NA|NA|TRBV10-3
CAISESSRSPLHF
TGTGCCATCAGTGAGTCCTCCAGATCACCCCTCCACTTT
>TRBJ1-1|few|NA|TRBV30
CAWLRQLNTEAFF
TGTGCCTGGCTAAGACAGCTGAACACTGAAGCTTTCTTT
>TRBJ1-1|NA|TRBD1|TRBV15
CATSRGTGGYTEAFF
TGTGCCACCAGCAGAGGGACAGGGGGCTACACTGAAGCTTTCTTT
>TRBJ2-1|NA|NA|TRBV27
CASGPVGQFF
TGTGCCAGCGGGCCGGTTGGGCAGTTCTTC
>TRBJ2-5|NA|TRBD2|TRBV28
CASSPPAGTSRVSQYF
TGTGCCAGCAGCCCACCCGCCGGGACTAGCCGCGTGTCCCAGTACTTC
>TRBJ2-2|NA|TRBD2|TRBV5-1
CASSSYTSGRGTGELFF
TGCGCCAGCAGCTCCTATACTAGCGGGAGAGGTACCGGGGAGCTGTTTTTT
>TRBJ2-2|NA|TRBD1|TRBV9
CASSPTDRGRTGELFF
TGTGCCAGCAGCCCTACGGACAGGGGCCGCACCGGGGAGCTGTTTTTT
>TRBJ1-1|NA|NA|TRBV21-1
CASSPLKTTTGTEAFF
TGTGCCAGCAGCCCCCTCAAAACGACCACGGGCACTGAAGCTTTCTTT
>TRBJ1-1|NA|TRBD1|TRBV19
CASKTGLNTEAFF
TGTGCCAGTAAGACAGGGTTGAACACTGAAGCTTTCTTT
>TRBJ1-1|NA|NA|TRBV5-1
CASSLGRVRDTEAFF
TGCGCCAGCAGCTTAGGCAGGGTAAGGGACACTGAAGCTTTCTTT
>TRBJ2-2|NA|TRBD2|TRBV7-9
CASSLGGSGTGELFF
TGTGCCAGCAGCTTAGGCGGGAGTGGCACCGGGGAGCTGTTTTTT
>TRBJ2-7|NA|TRBD2|TRBV5-1
CASSRSGRGYEQYF
TGCGCCAGCAGCAGAAGCGGGAGAGGATACGAGCAGTACTTC
>TRBJ2-7|NA|TRBD1|TRBV7-9
CASSLYGGQGGEQYF
TGTGCCAGCAGCTTATATGGGGGACAGGGAGGCGAGCAGTACTTC
>TRBJ2-2|NA|TRBD2|TRBV19
CASSSGGYTGELFF
TGTGCCAGTAGTTCCGGGGGGTACACCGGGGAGCTGTTTTTT
>TRBJ2-7|NA|TRBD2|TRBV7-8
CASSRTSGSYSYEQYF
TGTGCCAGCAGTAGGACTAGCGGGAGCTATTCCTACGAGCAGTACTTC
>TRBJ2-5|NA|TRBD2|TRBV7-6
CASSRGTSGRSETQYF
TGTGCCAGCAGCAGAGGGACTAGCGGGAGATCTGAGACCCAGTACTTC
>TRBJ2-7|NA|NA|TRBV28
CASIKGYEQYF
TGTGCCAGCATCAAGGGGTACGAGCAGTACTTC
>TRBJ1-2|once|TRBD1|TRBV9
CASSAYRGIQGYTF
TGTGCCAGCAGCGCCTACAGGGGAATTCAGGGCTACACCTTC
>TRBJ1-5|NA|TRBD1|TRBV6-1
CASRGTTGAGQPQHF
TGTGCCAGCAGGGGGACGACAGGGGCAGGCCAGCCCCAGCATTTT
>TRBJ1-1|NA|TRBD1|TRBV6-5
CASKKTGEGTEAFF
TGTGCCAGCAAAAAAACAGGGGAAGGCACTGAAGCTTTCTTT
>TRBJ2-2|NA|NA|TRBV7-2
CASSPQRAGELFF
TGTGCCAGCAGCCCTCAGAGGGCCGGGGAGCTGTTTTTT
>TRBJ2-7|NA|NA|TRBV4-1
CASSQGGGRDSYEQYF
TGCGCCAGCAGCCAAGGTGGCGGGCGGGACTCCTACGAGCAGTACTTC
>TRBJ1-2|few|NA|TRBV5-1
CASSSWTSGQNGYTF
TGCGCCAGCAGCTCTTGGACGTCCGGACAGAATGGCTACACCTTC
>TRBJ1-1|NA|TRBD1|TRBV2
CASSTPYRGKTNTEAFF
TGTGCCAGCAGCACACCATACAGGGGAAAGACGAACACTGAAGCTTTCTTT
>TRBJ2-2|once|NA|TRBV6-6
CASSRTSSNTGELFF
TGTGCCAGCAGCCGGACAAGCTCGAACACCGGGGAGCTGTTTTTT
>TRBJ2-5|NA|TRBD2|TRBV6-1
CASSEMGLAGWETQYF
TGTGCCAGCAGTGAGATGGGACTAGCGGGGTGGGAGACCCAGTACTTC
>TRBJ2-7|NA|TRBD1|TRBV7-6
CASSRGPPKGPSGTGRNEQYF
TGTGCCAGCAGCCGAGGACCACCCAAAGGTCCCTCCGGGACAGGGAGAAACGAGCAGTACTTC
>TRBJ2-3|NA|NA|TRBV19
CASSMRLEDTQYF
TGTGCCAGTAGTATGCGACTGGAAGATACGCAGTATTTT
>TRBJ1-1|NA|NA|TRBV10-2
CASSEQANTEAFF
TGCGCCAGCAGTGAACAGGCGAACACTGAAGCTTTCTTT
>TRBJ2-6|NA|TRBD1|TRBV27
CASSMDRVAGANVLTF
TGTGCCAGCAGTATGGACAGGGTGGCTGGGGCCAACGTCCTGACTTTC
>TRBJ2-1|NA|TRBD2|TRBV5-1
CASSLVSGGSNEQFF
TGCGCCAGCAGCTTGGTTAGCGGGGGCTCCAATGAGCAGTTCTTC
>TRBJ2-7|NA|TRBD2|TRBV9
CASSVDGASGSEQYF
TGTGCCAGCAGCGTAGACGGGGCTAGCGGGAGCGAGCAGTACTTC
>TRBJ1-5|NA|NA|TRBV21-1
CASSPHRGRNQPQHF
TGTGCCAGCAGCCCCCACAGGGGCCGCAATCAGCCCCAGCATTTT
>TRBJ2-2|NA|TRBD1|TRBV4-1
CASSQDPRMGQGANTGELFF
TGCGCCAGCAGCCAAGATCCCCGAATGGGGCAGGGGGCAAACACCGGGGAGCTGTTTTTT
>TRBJ2-6|NA|NA|TRBV29-1
CSVTGRTGANVLTF
TGCAGCGTGACAGGGAGGACTGGGGCCAACGTCCTGACTTTC
>TRBJ2-6|NA|TRBD1|TRBV6-1
CASTEQGAGANVLTF
TGTGCCAGCACGGAGCAGGGGGCCGGGGCCAACGTCCTGACTTTC
>TRBJ2-2|NA|NA|TRBV27
CASRRNGANTGELFF
TGTGCCAGCAGACGGAACGGAGCGAACACCGGGGAGCTGTTTTTT
>TRBJ2-7|NA|NA|TRBV9
CASSVAGDRAYEQYF
TGTGCCAGCAGCGTAGCAGGTGACAGAGCTTACGAGCAGTACTTC
>TRBJ1-2|NA|NA|TRBV11-2
CASSLGLTEANYGYTF
TGTGCCAGCAGCTTAGGGTTAACAGAAGCTAACTATGGCTACACCTTC
>TRBJ2-3|NA|TRBD2|TRBV7-2
CASRSWRENTDTQYF
TGTGCCAGCAGGTCATGGCGGGAGAACACAGATACGCAGTATTTT
>TRBJ2-1|NA|TRBD2|TRBV10-1
CASSESAAGARNEQFF
TGCGCCAGCAGTGAGTCGGCAGCGGGAGCTCGTAATGAGCAGTTCTTC
>TRBJ2-1|NA|TRBD2|TRBV19
CASSRTGTRSYEQFF
TGTGCCAGTAGTCGAACCGGGACTAGGTCCTATGAGCAGTTCTTC
>TRBJ1-6|NA|TRBD1|TRBV9
CASSVQGADSPLHF
TGTGCCAGCAGCGTACAGGGGGCGGACTCACCCCTCCACTTT
>TRBJ2-4|NA|NA|TRBV7-2
CASSPRGAKNIQYF
TGTGCCAGCAGCCCCCGCGGGGCGAAAAACATTCAGTACTTC
>TRBJ2-2|once|TRBD1|TRBV28
CASSLWDRGGTGELFF
TGTGCCAGCAGTTTATGGGACAGGGGAGGAACCGGGGAGCTGTTTTTT
>TRBJ2-7|NA|NA|TRBV11-2
CASSFGLPISYEQYF
TGTGCCAGCAGCTTTGGGCTCCCAATCTCCTACGAGCAGTACTTC
>TRBJ2-2|NA|TRBD2|TRBV7-6
CASSFGGEGELFF
TGTGCCAGCAGCTTCGGGGGGGAAGGGGAGCTGTTTTTT
>TRBJ2-1|NA|TRBD1|TRBV5-1
CASSEGQGIINEQFF
TGCGCCAGCAGCGAGGGACAGGGGATAATTAATGAGCAGTTCTTC
>TRBJ2-7|NA|TRBD2|TRBV5-1
CASRRTSGGSSSYEQYF
TGCGCCAGCAGGAGGACTAGCGGGGGATCAAGCTCCTACGAGCAGTACTTC
>TRBJ1-1|NA|TRBD1|TRBV16
CASSRDRNTEAFF
TGTGCCAGCAGCCGGGACAGGAACACTGAAGCTTTCTTT